A selection of T cell receptor beta chains follows, all from one sample in a study of shared clonotypes between healthy human individuals. TCRdb's copy holds only in-frame clones and misses some; the assay was immunoSEQ multiplex PCR. The sample has around 500,000 clones; around 80% are singletons. The specimen was PBMCs. All receptors come from a woman aged 40 to 50 in good health. Some clones in this sample may be carry-over from other donors' samples. Both conserved end residues are trimmed from each CDR3.

v_gene,CDR3aa
TRBV28,ASSLLGENYGYT
TRBV7-2,ASSPRQGKTADTQY
TRBV11-2,ASSRQVIGETQY
TRBV7-2,ASSFGGVQETQY
TRBV27,ASSLFALSTQY
TRBV7-9,ASSPPSGRSRTGELF
TRBV7-2,ASRRDPGGEQY
TRBV5-4,ASNPAGPDMNTEAF
TRBV28,ASNPALVGTEAF
TRBV9,ASSGGLTTDTQY
TRBV27,ASSPWDSRMNEQY
TRBV7-9,ASSPGLAGGLSDTQY
TRBV2,ASSWVSRDTEAF
TRBV18,ASSPFWGSSAEAF
TRBV4-3,ASSQRTSWTGELF
TRBV14,ASSDSSQGEKLF
TRBV9,ASRGQPQH
TRBV13,ASSSITGGSYEQY
TRBV7-2,ASSTGTHYWGGANVLT
TRBV7-3,ASSLSGGYNEQF
TRBV19,ASSSWSATGGSQPQH
TRBV7-2,ASSPPPGLAGYSTDTQY
TRBV5-4,ASSLAGLAATHSYNEQF
TRBV27,ASKRTGRSTGELF
TRBV19,AIGLQGGQPQH
TRBV5-4,ASSPVAQGSAAF
TRBV7-2,ASSPMGLIAGRLF
TRBV18,ASSPRDSDLKANYGYT
TRBV5-1,ASSLDVMNTEAF